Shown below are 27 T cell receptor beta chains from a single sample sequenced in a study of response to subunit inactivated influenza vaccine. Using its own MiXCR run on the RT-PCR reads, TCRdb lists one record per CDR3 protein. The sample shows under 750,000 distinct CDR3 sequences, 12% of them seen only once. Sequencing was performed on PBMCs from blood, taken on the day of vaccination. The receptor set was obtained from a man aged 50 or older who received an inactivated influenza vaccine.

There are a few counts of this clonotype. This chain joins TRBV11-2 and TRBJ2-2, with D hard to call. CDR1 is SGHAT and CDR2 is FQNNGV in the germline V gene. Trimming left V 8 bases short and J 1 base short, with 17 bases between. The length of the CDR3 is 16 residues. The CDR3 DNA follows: TGTGCCAGCTCCAAGGATGGCAGTGTGAACACCGGGGAGCTGTTTTTT. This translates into CASSKDGSVNTGELFF. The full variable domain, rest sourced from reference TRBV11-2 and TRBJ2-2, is EAGVAQSPRYKIIEKRQSVAFWCNPISGHATLYWYQQILGQGPKLLIQFQNNGVVDDSQLPKDRFSAERLKGVDSTLKIQPAKLEDSAVYLCASSKDGSVNTGELFFGEGSRLTVL.

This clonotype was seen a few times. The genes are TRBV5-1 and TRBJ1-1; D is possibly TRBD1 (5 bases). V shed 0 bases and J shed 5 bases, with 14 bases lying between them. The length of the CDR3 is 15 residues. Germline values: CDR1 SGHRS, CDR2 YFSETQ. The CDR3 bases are TGCGCCAGCAGCTTGGGGGACTCTGGGTGGACTGAAGCTTTCTTT. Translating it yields CASSLGDSGWTEAFF.

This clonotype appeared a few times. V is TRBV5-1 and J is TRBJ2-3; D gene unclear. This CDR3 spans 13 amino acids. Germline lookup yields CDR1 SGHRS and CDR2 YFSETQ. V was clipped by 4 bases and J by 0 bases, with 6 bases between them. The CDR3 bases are TGCGCCAGCAGCCACGACAGCACAGATACGCAGTATTTT. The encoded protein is CASSHDSTDTQYF.

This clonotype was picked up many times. The CDR3: CASSLGGGMYNEQFF. The CDR3 DNA sequence: TGTGCCAGCAGCTTGGGCGGCGGGATGTACAATGAGCAGTTCTTC. The chain uses TRBV7-8 and TRBJ2-1, with TRBD2 as a possible D gene (6 bases). The CDR3 length is 15 residues. From germline, CDR1 is SGHVS and CDR2 FQNEAQ. Deletions cut 3 bases from V and 4 bases from J, with 13 bases between.

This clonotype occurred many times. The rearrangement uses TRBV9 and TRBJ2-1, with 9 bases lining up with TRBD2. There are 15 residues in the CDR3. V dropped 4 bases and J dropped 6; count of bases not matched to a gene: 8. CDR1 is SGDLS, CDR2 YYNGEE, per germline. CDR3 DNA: TGTGCCAGCAGCAGTAGAGCGGGAGGCAGCAATGAGCAGTTCTTC. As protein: CASSSRAGGSNEQFF.

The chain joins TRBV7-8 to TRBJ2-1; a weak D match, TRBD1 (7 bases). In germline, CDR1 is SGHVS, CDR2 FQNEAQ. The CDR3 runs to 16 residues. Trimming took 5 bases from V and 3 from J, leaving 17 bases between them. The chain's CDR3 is CASSVVRQGGYNEQFF. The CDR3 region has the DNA TGTGCCAGCAGCGTAGTGAGACAGGGAGGCTACAATGAGCAGTTCTTC.

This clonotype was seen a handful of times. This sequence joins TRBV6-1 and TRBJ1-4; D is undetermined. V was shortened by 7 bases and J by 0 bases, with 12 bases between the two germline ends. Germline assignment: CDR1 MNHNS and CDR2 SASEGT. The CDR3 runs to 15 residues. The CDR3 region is CASNPRGATNEKLFF. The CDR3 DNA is TGTGCCAGCAACCCCCGAGGAGCAACTAATGAAAAACTGTTTTTT.

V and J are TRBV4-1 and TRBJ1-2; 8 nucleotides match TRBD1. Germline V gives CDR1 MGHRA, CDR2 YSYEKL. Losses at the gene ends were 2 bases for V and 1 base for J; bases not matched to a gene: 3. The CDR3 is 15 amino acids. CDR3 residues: CASSQSGQVNYGYTF. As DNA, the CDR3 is TGCGCCAGCAGCCAATCGGGACAGGTTAACTATGGCTACACCTTC.

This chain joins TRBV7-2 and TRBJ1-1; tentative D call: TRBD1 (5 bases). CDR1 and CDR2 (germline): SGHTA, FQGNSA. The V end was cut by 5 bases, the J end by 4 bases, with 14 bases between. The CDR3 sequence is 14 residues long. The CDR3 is CASSTMTAITEAFF. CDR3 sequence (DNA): TGTGCCAGCAGCACAATGACAGCTATCACTGAAGCTTTCTTT.

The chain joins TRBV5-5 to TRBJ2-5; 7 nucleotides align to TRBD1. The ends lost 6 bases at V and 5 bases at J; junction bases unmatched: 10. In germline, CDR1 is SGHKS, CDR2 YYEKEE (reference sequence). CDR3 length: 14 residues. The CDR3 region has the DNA TGTGCCAGCATCCTTCTTTCCAGGGGGGAGACCCAGTACTTC. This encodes CASILLSRGETQYF.

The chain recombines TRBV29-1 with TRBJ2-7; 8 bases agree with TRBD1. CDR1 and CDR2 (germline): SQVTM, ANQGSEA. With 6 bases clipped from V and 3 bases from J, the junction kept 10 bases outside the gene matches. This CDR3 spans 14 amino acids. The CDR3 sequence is CSVQKGQDNYEQYF. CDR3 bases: TGCAGCGTCCAGAAGGGACAGGACAACTACGAGCAGTACTTC.

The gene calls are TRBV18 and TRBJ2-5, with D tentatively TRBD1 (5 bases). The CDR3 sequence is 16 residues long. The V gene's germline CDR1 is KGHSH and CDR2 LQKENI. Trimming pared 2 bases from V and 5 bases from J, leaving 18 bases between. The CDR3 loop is CASSPWGQPLSETQYF. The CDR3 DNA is TGTGCCAGCTCACCATGGGGCCAGCCACTCTCGGAGACCCAGTACTTC. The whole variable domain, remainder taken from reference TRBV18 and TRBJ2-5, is NAGVMQNPRHLVRRRGQEARLRCSPMKGHSHVYWYRQLPEEGLKFMVYLQKENIIDESGMPKERFSAEFPKEGPSILRIQQVVRGDSAAYFCASSPWGQPLSETQYFGPGTRLLVL.

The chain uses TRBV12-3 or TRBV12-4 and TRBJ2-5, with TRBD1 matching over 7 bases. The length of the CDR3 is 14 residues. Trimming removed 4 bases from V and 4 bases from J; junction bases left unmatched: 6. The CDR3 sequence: CASSSRTGLETQYF. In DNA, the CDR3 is TGTGCCAGCAGTTCGCGGACAGGACTAGAGACCCAGTACTTC.

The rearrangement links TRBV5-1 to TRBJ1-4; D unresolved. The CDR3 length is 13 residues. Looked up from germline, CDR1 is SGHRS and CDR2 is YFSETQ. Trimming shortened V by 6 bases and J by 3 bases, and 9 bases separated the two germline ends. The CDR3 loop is CASKVGPNEKLFF. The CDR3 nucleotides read TGCGCCAGCAAGGTCGGTCCTAATGAAAAACTGTTTTTT. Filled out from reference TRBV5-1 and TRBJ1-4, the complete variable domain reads KAGVTQTPRYLIKTRGQQVTLSCSPISGHRSVSWYQQTPGQGLQFLFEYFSETQRNKGNFPGRFSGRQFSNSRSEMNVSTLELGDSALYLCASKVGPNEKLFFGSGTQLSVL.

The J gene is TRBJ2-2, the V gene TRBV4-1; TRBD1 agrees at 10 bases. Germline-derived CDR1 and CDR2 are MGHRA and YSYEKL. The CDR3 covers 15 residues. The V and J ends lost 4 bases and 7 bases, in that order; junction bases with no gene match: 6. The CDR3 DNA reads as TGCGCCAGCAGCCCACGACAGGGGGCGGACGGGGAGCTGTTTTTT. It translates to CASSPRQGADGELFF.

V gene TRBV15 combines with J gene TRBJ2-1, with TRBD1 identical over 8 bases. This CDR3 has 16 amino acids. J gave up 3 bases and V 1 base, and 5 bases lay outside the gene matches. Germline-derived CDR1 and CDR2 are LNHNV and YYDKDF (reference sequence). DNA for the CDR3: TGTGCCACCAGCAGAGGTGGCAGGGGGCTCTACAATGAGCAGTTCTTC. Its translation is CATSRGGRGLYNEQFF.

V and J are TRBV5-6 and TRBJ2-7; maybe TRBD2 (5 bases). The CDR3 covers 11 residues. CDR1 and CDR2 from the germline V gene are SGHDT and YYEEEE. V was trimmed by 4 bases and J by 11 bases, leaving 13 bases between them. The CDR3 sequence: CASSGTSREYF. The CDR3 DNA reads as TGTGCCAGCAGCGGAACTAGTCGGGAGTACTTC. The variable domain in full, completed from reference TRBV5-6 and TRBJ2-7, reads DAGVTQSPTHLIKTRGQQVTLRCSPKSGHDTVSWYQQALGQGPQFIFQYYEEEERQRGNFPDRFSGHQFPNYSSELNVNALLLGDSALYLCASSGTSREYFGPGTRLTVT.

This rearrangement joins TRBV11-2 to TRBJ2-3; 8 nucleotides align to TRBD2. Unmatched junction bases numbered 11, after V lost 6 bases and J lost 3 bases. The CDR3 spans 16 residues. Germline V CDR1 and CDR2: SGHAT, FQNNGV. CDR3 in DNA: TGTGCCAGCAGACCCGGGGGGGCGGGTTGGACAGATACGCAGTATTTT. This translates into CASRPGGAGWTDTQYF.

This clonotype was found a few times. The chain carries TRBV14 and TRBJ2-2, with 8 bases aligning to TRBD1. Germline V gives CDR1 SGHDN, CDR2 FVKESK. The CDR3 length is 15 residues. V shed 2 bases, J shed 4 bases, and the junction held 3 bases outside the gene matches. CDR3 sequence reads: CASSQRTGLTGELFF. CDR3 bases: TGTGCCAGCAGCCAAAGGACAGGGCTCACCGGGGAGCTGTTTTTT.

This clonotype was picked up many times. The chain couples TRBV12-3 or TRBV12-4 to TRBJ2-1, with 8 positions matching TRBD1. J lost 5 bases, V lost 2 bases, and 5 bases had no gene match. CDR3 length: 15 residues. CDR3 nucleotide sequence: TGTGCCAGCAGTTTACTTGGACAGGGAAACAATGAGCAGTTCTTC. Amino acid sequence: CASSLLGQGNNEQFF.

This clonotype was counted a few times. CDR3 amino acids: CASSPPSRAQETQYF. In DNA, the CDR3 is TGTGCCAGCTCACCACCGAGTAGGGCCCAAGAGACCCAGTACTTC. The chain is built from TRBV18 and TRBJ2-5; D is ambiguous. This CDR3 has 15 residues. From germline, CDR1 is KGHSH and CDR2 LQKENI. V was pared by 0 bases and J by 1 base, with 9 bases between.

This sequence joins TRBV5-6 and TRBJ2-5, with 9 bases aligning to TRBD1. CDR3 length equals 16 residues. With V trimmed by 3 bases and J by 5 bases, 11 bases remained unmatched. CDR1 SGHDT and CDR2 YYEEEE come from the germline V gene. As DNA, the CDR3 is TGTGCCAGCAGCTGGAGAACAGGGGGCAGCTTGGAGACCCAGTACTTC. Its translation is CASSWRTGGSLETQYF.

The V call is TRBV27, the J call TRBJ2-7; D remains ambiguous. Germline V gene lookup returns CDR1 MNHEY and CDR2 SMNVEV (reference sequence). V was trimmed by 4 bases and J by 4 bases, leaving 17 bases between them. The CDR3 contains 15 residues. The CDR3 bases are TGTGCCAGCAGTTCCAAACCCGGTCGGCAGTACGAGCAGTACTTC. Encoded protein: CASSSKPGRQYEQYF.

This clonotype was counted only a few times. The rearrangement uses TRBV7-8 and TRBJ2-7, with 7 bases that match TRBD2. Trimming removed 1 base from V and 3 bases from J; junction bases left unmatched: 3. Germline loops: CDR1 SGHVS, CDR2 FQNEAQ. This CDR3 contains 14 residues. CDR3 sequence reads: CASSLGPGGYEQYF. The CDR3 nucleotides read TGTGCCAGCAGCTTAGGTCCGGGGGGCTACGAGCAGTACTTC.

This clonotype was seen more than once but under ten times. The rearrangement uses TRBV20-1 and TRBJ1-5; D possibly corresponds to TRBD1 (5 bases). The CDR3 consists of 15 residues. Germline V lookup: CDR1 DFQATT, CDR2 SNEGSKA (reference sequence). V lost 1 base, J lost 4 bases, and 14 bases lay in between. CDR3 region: CSARAHGTPNQPQHF. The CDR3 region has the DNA TGCAGTGCTAGAGCACACGGGACGCCAAATCAGCCCCAGCATTTT.

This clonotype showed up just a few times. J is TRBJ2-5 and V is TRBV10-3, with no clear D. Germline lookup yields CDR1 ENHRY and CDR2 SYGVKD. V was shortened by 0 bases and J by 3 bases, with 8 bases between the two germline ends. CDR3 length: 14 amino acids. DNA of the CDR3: TGTGCCATCAGTGAGTCGAGGCAGAAAGAGACCCAGTACTTC. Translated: CAISESRQKETQYF.

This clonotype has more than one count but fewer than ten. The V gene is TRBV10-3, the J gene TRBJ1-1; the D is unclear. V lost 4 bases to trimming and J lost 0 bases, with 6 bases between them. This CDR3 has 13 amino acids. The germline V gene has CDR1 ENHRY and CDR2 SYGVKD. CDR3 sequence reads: CAISVGMNTEAFF. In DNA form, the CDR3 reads TGTGCCATCAGTGTCGGGATGAACACTGAAGCTTTCTTT.